A single sample is the source of the 22 T cell receptor beta chains below, sequenced in a study of blood T cell repertoires in COVID-19. Assay: immunoSEQ multiplex PCR; the TCRdb copy retains only in-frame clones and omits some. The profile shows 120,000 or so clones, roughly 72% of them singletons. The sequencing input was peripheral blood. These receptors all stem from a man in his 60s with acute or convalescent COVID-19.

The chain uses TRBV5-1 and TRBJ2-7; D unclear. Trimming removed 2 bases from V and 2 bases from J, with 8 bases in between. Per the germline V gene, CDR1 is SGHRS and CDR2 is YFSETQ. This CDR3 has 13 amino acids. CDR3 in DNA: TGCGCCAGCAGCTTCGCAGGTGCCTACGAGCAGTACTTC. Protein: CASSFAGAYEQYF.

The genes are TRBV3-1 (or the pseudogene TRBV3-2) and TRBJ2-7; 8 bases agree with TRBD1. The CDR3 has 14 amino acids. The V gene's germline CDR1 is LGHDT and CDR2 YNNKEL (reference sequence). V gave up 5 bases and J gave up 3 bases; unmatched junction bases: 6. DNA of the CDR3: TGTGCCAGCAGCGAAAGACAGGGGTACTACGAGCAGTACTTC. It translates to CASSERQGYYEQYF.

The chain joins TRBV7-3 to TRBJ2-3, with D possibly being TRBD2 (6 bases). Trimming removed 6 bases at V and 5 bases at J, with 9 bases between. Germline V CDR1 and CDR2: SGHTA, FQGTGA. The CDR3 consists of 12 residues. CDR3: CASSPGGDTQYF. Written as DNA, the CDR3 is TGTGCCAGCAGTCCCGGGGGAGATACGCAGTATTTT.

The chain has TRBV19 and TRBJ1-2; TRBD1 aligns across 7 bases. With 6 bases clipped from V and 5 bases from J, the junction kept 15 bases outside the gene matches. This CDR3 spans 16 amino acids. CDR1 LNHDA and CDR2 SQIVND come from the germline V gene (reference sequence). CDR3 sequence: CASSAGTVHSPYGYTF. The DNA of the CDR3 is TGTGCCAGTAGCGCCGGGACAGTTCACAGCCCTTATGGCTACACCTTC.

This clone showed up just a few times. This chain uses TRBV6-5 with TRBJ2-1; 11 nucleotides line up with TRBD2. CDR3 length: 15 amino acids. Germline assignment: CDR1 MNHEY and CDR2 SVGAGI. J was trimmed by 9 bases and V by 6 bases; bases with no gene match: 10. CDR3 nucleotide sequence: TGTGCCAGCAGGGCCTTAGCGGGGGGGCCCAGTGAGCAGTTCTTC. It yields the protein CASRALAGGPSEQFF.

This clone showed up just a few times. V usage is TRBV6-2 or TRBV6-3 and J usage is TRBJ1-6, with D hard to call. The germline gives CDR1 MNHEY, CDR2 SVGEGT. There are 15 residues in the CDR3. The V end was cut by 5 bases, the J end by 0 bases, with 8 bases between. In nucleotides, the CDR3 is TGTGCCAGCAGTAAAACGAGCTCCTATAATTCACCCCTCCACTTT. Translated: CASSKTSSYNSPLHF.

The chain has TRBV19 and TRBJ1-1; possible D gene TRBD1, 5 bases. Between the trimmed V and J ends, which lost 11 bases and 1 base, there was a span of 17 bases. Germline V lookup: CDR1 LNHDA, CDR2 SQIVND (reference sequence). The CDR3 has 14 residues. CDR3 residues: CASRGRGANTEAFF. DNA for the CDR3: TGTGCCTCCCGAGGGCGGGGCGCGAACACTGAAGCTTTCTTT. The full variable domain, in which reference TRBV19 and TRBJ1-1 provide the parts outside the CDR3, is DGGITQSPKYLFRKEGQNVTLSCEQNLNHDAMYWYRQDPGQGLRLIYYSQIVNDFQKGDIAEGYSVSREKKESFPLTVTSAQKNPTAFYLCASRGRGANTEAFFGQGTRLTVV.

The chain employs TRBV5-1 and TRBJ1-1; weak D call: TRBD1 (6 bases). V was clipped by 3 bases and J by 5 bases, with 11 bases between them. CDR1 SGHRS and CDR2 YFSETQ come from the germline V gene. This CDR3 spans 13 amino acids. The CDR3 DNA reads TGCGCCAGCAGCTGGGGACATACAACTGAAGCTTTCTTT. The encoded protein is CASSWGHTTEAFF.

The genes are TRBV6-5 and TRBJ1-2; 8 nucleotides align to TRBD1. Germline assignment: CDR1 MNHEY and CDR2 SVGAGI. The CDR3 sequence is 15 residues long. The J segment lost 5 bases and the V segment lost 7 bases, leaving 12 bases of the junction unmatched. CDR3 sequence reads: CASNPSVGQGYGYTF. CDR3 in DNA: TGTGCCAGCAACCCCTCCGTCGGACAGGGATATGGCTACACCTTC.

There are many counts of this clone. V is TRBV13 and J is TRBJ2-7; the match to TRBD2 covers 14 bases. The length of the CDR3 is 19 residues. With 5 bases clipped from V and 7 bases from J, the junction kept 19 bases outside the gene matches. The germline CDR1 and CDR2 sequences are PRHDT and FYEKMQ (reference sequence). CDR3 nucleotides: TGTGCCAGCAGCATGAGGCGCACTCCGGGACTAGCGGGGGAGTATGAGCAGTACTTC. It is translated as CASSMRRTPGLAGEYEQYF. The full variable domain, rest sourced from reference TRBV13 and TRBJ2-7, is AAGVIQSPRHLIKEKRETATLKCYPIPRHDTVYWYQQGPGQDPQFLISFYEKMQSDKGSIPDRFSAQQFSDYHSELNMSSLELGDSALYFCASSMRRTPGLAGEYEQYFGPGTRLTVT.

The chain joins TRBV3-1 (or the pseudogene TRBV3-2) to TRBJ1-4, with D perhaps TRBD1 (5 bases). V lost 1 base and J lost 2, with 8 bases in between. The CDR3 totals 15 residues. Germline V gene data show CDR1 as LGHDT and CDR2 as YNNKEL (reference sequence). This CDR3 reads CASSQAWGTNEKLFF. The CDR3, as DNA: TGTGCCAGCAGCCAAGCATGGGGCACTAATGAAAAACTGTTTTTT.

The chain employs TRBV7-8 and TRBJ1-1; 7 positions agree with TRBD1. The J segment lost 7 bases and the V segment lost 3 bases, leaving 5 bases of the junction unmatched. Germline CDR1 is SGHVS and CDR2 is FQNEAQ. The CDR3 length is 13 residues. CDR3 coding DNA: TGTGCCAGCAGCTTCTCCGGGGACAGTGAAGCTTTCTTT. It specifies CASSFSGDSEAFF.

This sequence joins TRBV27 and TRBJ2-1; TRBD1 might be the D (6 bases). From germline, CDR1 is MNHEY and CDR2 SMNVEV (reference sequence). V lost 5 bases and J lost 5, with 16 bases in between. The CDR3 sequence is 15 residues long. The CDR3 DNA reads as TGTGCCAGCAGTCCGCGCCCAGGGGCTAACAATGAGCAGTTCTTC. Translated, it gives CASSPRPGANNEQFF.

This clone appeared a few times. The chain joins TRBV2 to TRBJ1-5; D not certain. The CDR3 is made up of 15 amino acids. The V gene lost 5 bases and the J gene lost 4 bases, with 15 bases spanning the gap. The V gene's germline CDR1 is SNHLY and CDR2 FYNNEI. This chain's CDR3 is CASSYRASGNQPQHF. CDR3 sequence (DNA): TGTGCCAGCAGTTACCGGGCCTCGGGGAATCAGCCCCAGCATTTT.

The gene calls are TRBV5-6 and TRBJ2-2, with D maybe TRBD1 (5 bases). The CDR3 loop spans 13 amino acids. Trimming stripped 1 base from V and 6 bases from J, with 7 bases between. Germline V gene lookup returns CDR1 SGHDT and CDR2 YYEEEE. As DNA, the CDR3 is TGTGCCAGCAGCTTGACAGGTCCCGGGGAGCTGTTTTTT. It is translated as CASSLTGPGELFF.

The gene calls are TRBV19 and TRBJ2-1, with TRBD1 as a possible D gene (7 bases). V gave up 3 bases and J gave up 4 bases, with 22 bases separating them. Germline CDR1 LNHDA, CDR2 SQIVND (reference sequence). This CDR3 contains 18 residues. This CDR3 reads CASSIQGGRASLYNEQFF. The CDR3 bases are TGTGCCAGTAGTATCCAGGGGGGCAGGGCCTCCCTATACAATGAGCAGTTCTTC.

V and J are TRBV28 and TRBJ1-1; D is unresolved. V shed 6 bases and J shed 5 bases, with 22 bases lying between them. Germline assignment: CDR1 MDHEN and CDR2 SYDVKM. The length of the CDR3 is 16 residues. The CDR3 nucleotides read TGTGCCAGCAGACCTCAATTGGGGTCCCGGGGTACTGAAGCTTTCTTT. Translated: CASRPQLGSRGTEAFF. The whole variable domain, filled in from reference TRBV28 and TRBJ1-1, reads DVKVTQSSRYLVKRTGEKVFLECVQDMDHENMFWYRQDPGLGLRLIYFSYDVKMKEKGDIPEGYSVSREKKERFSLILESASTNQTSMYLCASRPQLGSRGTEAFFGQGTRLTVV.

The chain employs TRBV29-1 and TRBJ1-1; 7 positions agree with TRBD1. The ends lost 3 bases at V and 1 base at J; junction bases unmatched: 5. The CDR3 length is 14 residues. CDR1 and CDR2 from the germline V gene are SQVTM and ANQGSEA. The CDR3 nucleotides are TGCAGCGTTGAGGGAAACAGGGGGAACACTGAAGCTTTCTTT. Amino acid sequence: CSVEGNRGNTEAFF.

The rearrangement links TRBV5-4 to TRBJ1-1; 8 bases match TRBD1. Trimming cost V 4 bases and J 4 bases; bases outside gene matches: 6. Germline CDR1 and CDR2: SGHNT and YYREEE (reference sequence). This CDR3 region has 14 residues. The CDR3 nucleotides are TGTGCCAGCAGCCCTAGGACAGGGACCACTGAAGCTTTCTTT. Amino acids: CASSPRTGTTEAFF.

V is TRBV11-3 and J is TRBJ1-6, with D possibly being TRBD1 (5 bases). The CDR3 has 14 amino acids. V was shortened by 3 bases and J by 9 bases, with 12 bases between the two germline ends. From germline, CDR1 is SGHNT and CDR2 YENEEA. The CDR3 sequence: CASSLKTGLSPLHF. The CDR3 coding sequence is TGTGCCAGCAGCTTGAAGACGGGACTTTCACCCCTCCACTTT.

V is TRBV24-1 and J is TRBJ2-3, with TRBD1 matching over 8 bases. This CDR3 contains 14 residues. J lost 1 base, V lost 7 bases, and 3 bases had no gene match. Looked up from germline, CDR1 is KGHDR and CDR2 is SFDVKD. The CDR3 sequence is CATSRGQGTDTQYF. The CDR3, as DNA: TGTGCCACCAGCCGGGGACAGGGCACAGATACGCAGTATTTT.

This clone was observed a handful of times. The chain couples TRBV3-1 (or the pseudogene TRBV3-2) to TRBJ1-4, with 7 bases aligning to TRBD1. Unmatched junction bases numbered 6, after V lost 3 bases and J lost 5 bases. The CDR3 consists of 15 residues. Looked up from germline, CDR1 is LGHDT and CDR2 is YNNKEL (reference sequence). The CDR3, as DNA: TGTGCCAGCAGCCAGACAGGGCGGAGAAATGAAAAACTGTTTTTT. Its protein product is CASSQTGRRNEKLFF.